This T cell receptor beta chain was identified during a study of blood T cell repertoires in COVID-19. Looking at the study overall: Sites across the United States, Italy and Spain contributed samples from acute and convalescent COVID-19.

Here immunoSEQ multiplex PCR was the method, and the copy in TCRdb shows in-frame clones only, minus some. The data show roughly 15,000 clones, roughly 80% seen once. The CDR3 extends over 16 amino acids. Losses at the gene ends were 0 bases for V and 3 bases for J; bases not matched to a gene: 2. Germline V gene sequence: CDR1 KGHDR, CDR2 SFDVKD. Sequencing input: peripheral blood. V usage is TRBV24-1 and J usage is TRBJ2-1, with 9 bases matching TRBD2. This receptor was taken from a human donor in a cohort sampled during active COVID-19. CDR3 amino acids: CATSDLRAGGYNEQFF. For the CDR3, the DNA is TGTGCCACCAGTGATTTGCGAGCGGGGGGCTACAATGAGCAGTTCTTC.